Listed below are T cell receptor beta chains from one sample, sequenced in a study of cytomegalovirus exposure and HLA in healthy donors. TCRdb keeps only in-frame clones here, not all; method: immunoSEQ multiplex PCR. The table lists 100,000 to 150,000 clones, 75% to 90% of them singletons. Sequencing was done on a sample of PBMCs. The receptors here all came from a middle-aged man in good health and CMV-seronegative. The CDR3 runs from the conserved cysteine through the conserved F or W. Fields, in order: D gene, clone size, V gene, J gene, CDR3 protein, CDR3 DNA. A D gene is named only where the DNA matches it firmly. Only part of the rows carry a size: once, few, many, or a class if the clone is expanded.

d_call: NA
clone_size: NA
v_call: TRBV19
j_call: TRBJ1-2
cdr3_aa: CASSIPGNYGYTF
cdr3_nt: TGTGCCAGTAGTATACCGGGGAACTATGGCTACACCTTC

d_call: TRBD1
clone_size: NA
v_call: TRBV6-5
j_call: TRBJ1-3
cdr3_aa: CASSLDRASGNTIYF
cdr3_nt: TGTGCCAGCAGCTTGGACAGGGCTTCGGGAAACACCATATATTTT

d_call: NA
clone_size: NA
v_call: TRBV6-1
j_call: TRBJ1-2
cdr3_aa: CASSEVWGELGYTF
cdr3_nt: TGTGCCAGCAGTGAAGTCTGGGGCGAACTTGGCTACACCTTC

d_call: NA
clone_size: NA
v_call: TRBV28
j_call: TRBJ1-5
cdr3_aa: CASSFFADQPQHF
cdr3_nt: TGTGCCAGCAGTTTTTTTGCGGATCAGCCCCAGCATTTT

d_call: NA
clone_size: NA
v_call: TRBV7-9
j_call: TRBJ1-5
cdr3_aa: CASSSGGSNQPQHF
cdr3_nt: TGTGCCAGCAGCTCCGGGGGTAGCAATCAGCCCCAGCATTTT

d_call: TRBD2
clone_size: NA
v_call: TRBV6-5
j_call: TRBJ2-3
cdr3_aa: CASSYSLAGEGDTQYF
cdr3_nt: TGTGCCAGCAGTTACTCCCTAGCGGGTGAGGGGGATACGCAGTATTTT

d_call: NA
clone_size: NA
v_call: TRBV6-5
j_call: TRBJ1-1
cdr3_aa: CASRVKTAASEAFF
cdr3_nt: TGTGCCAGCAGGGTTAAGACAGCCGCTTCTGAAGCTTTCTTT

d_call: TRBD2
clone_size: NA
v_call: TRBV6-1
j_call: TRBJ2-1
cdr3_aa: CASTHGASGRDEQFF
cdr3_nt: TGTGCCAGCACCCATGGAGCTAGCGGGAGGGATGAGCAGTTCTTC

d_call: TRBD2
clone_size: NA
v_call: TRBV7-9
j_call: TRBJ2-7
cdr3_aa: CASSLGVGGSYEQYF
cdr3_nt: TGTGCCAGCAGCTTAGGGGTCGGGGGGTCCTACGAGCAGTACTTC

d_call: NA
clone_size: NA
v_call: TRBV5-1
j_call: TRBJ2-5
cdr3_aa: CASGQVQETQYF
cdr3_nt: TGCGCCAGCGGGCAGGTCCAAGAGACCCAGTACTTC

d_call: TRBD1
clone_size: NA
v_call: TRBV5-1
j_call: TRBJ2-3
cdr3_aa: CASSLASQGGTDTQYF
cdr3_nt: TGCGCCAGCAGCTTGGCCTCACAGGGGGGTACAGATACGCAGTATTTT

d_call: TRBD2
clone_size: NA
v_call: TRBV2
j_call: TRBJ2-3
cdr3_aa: CASSEEGGSGTDTQYF
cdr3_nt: TGTGCCAGCAGTGAAGAGGGCGGGAGTGGCACAGATACGCAGTATTTT

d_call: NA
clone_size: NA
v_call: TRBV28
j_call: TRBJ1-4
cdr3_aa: CASSHRRETGKDEKLFF
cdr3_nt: TGTGCCAGCAGCCACAGGCGCGAGACCGGAAAGGATGAAAAACTGTTTTTT

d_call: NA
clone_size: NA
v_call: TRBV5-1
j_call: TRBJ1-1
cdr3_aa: CASSFGLLGTEAFF
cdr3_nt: TGCGCCAGCAGCTTTGGACTCTTGGGGACTGAAGCTTTCTTT

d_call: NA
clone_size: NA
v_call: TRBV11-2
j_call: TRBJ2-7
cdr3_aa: CASSLVGAGRTYEQYF
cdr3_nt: TGTGCCAGCAGCTTAGTTGGGGCAGGGCGGACCTACGAGCAGTACTTC

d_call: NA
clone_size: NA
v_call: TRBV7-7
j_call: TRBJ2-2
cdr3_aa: CASSFGPSGTGELFF
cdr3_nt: TGTGCCAGCAGCTTTGGTCCATCGGGCACCGGGGAGCTGTTTTTT

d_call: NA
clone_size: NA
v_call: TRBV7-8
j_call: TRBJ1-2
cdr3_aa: CASSYGGYGYTF
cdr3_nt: TGTGCCAGCAGCTACGGGGGGTATGGCTACACCTTC

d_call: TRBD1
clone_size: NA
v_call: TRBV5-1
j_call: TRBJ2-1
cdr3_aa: CASSLGSGGDEQFF
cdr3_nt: TGCGCCAGCAGCTTGGGTTCAGGGGGAGATGAGCAGTTCTTC

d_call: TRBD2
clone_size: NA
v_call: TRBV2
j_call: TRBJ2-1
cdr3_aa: CASSEASGGADEQFF
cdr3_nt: TGTGCCAGCAGTGAAGCTAGCGGGGGGGCCGATGAGCAGTTCTTC

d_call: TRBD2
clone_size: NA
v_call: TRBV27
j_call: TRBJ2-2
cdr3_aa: CASSLLVGTGGPPTGELFF
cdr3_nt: TGTGCCAGCAGTTTATTGGTGGGAACGGGAGGGCCCCCCACCGGGGAGCTGTTTTTT

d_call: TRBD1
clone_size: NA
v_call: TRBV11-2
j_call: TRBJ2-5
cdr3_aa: CASSGTGGKYQETQYF
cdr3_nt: TGTGCCAGCAGCGGGACAGGGGGAAAGTACCAAGAGACCCAGTACTTC

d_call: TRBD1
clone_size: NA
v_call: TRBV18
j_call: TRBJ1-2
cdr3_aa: CASSVGTAYGYTF
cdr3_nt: TGTGCCAGCTCAGTCGGGACAGCTTATGGCTACACCTTC

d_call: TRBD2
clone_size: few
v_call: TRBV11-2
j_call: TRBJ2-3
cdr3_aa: CASKSGIVTDTQYF
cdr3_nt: TGTGCCAGCAAGAGCGGGATCGTGACAGATACGCAGTATTTT

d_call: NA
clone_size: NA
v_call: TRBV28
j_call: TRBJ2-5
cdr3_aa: CASSFGLGGEETQYF
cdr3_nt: TGTGCCAGCAGTTTTGGTTTAGGAGGGGAAGAGACCCAGTACTTC

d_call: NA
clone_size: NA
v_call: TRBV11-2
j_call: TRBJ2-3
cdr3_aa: CASSQGLGTDTQYF
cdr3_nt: TGTGCCAGCAGCCAGGGACTCGGCACAGATACGCAGTATTTT

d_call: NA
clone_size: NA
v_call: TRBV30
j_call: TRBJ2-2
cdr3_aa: CAWSVRDTGELFF
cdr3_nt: TGTGCCTGGAGTGTACGGGACACCGGGGAGCTGTTTTTT

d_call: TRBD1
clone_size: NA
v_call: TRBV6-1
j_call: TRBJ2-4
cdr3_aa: CASSEGRTGGDIQYF
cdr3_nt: TGTGCCAGCAGTGAAGGGAGGACAGGGGGCGACATTCAGTACTTC

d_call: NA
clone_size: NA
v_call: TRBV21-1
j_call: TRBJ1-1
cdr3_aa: CASKRMNTEAFF
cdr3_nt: TGTGCCAGCAAGAGGATGAACACTGAAGCTTTCTTT

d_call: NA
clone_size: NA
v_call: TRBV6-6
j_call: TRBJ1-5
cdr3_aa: CASSHGQNLNQPQHF
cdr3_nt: TGTGCCAGCAGTCACGGACAGAACCTCAATCAGCCCCAGCATTTT

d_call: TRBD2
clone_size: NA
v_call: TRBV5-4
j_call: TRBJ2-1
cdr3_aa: CASSRGTSGYNEQFF
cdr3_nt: TGTGCCAGCAGCCGTGGGACTAGCGGGTACAATGAGCAGTTCTTC

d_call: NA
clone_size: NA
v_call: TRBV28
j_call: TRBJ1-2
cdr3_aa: CASSLLSSANYGYTF
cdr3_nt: TGTGCCAGCAGTTTACTTTCCTCAGCTAACTATGGCTACACCTTC

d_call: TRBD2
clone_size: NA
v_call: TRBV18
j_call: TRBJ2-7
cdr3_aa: CASSYTSGSGEQYF
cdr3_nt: TGTGCCAGCTCGTACACTAGCGGGAGTGGCGAGCAGTACTTC

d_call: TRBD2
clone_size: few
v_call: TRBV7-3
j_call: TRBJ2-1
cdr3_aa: CASSTGTSSYNEQFF
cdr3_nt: TGTGCCAGCAGCACCGGGACTAGCAGCTACAATGAGCAGTTCTTC